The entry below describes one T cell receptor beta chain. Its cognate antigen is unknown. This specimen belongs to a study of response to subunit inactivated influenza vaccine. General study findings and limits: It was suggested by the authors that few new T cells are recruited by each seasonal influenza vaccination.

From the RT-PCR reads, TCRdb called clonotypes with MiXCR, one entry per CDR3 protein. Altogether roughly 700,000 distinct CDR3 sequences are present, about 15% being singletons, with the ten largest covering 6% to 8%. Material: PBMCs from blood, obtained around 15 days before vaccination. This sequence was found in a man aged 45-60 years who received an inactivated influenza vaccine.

This CDR3 reads CASSFRGQSYEQYF. In DNA, the CDR3 is TGTGCCAGCAGTTTTCGGGGACAGAGCTACGAGCAGTACTTC. The chain recombines TRBV28 with TRBJ2-7; 7 bases align to TRBD1. V gave up 3 bases and J gave up 3 bases; unmatched junction bases: 5. Germline CDR1 MDHEN, CDR2 SYDVKM. This CDR3 is 14 amino acids long.